Listed here are 10 T cell receptor beta chains from one sample, sequenced in a study of CXCR3-negative and CXCR3-positive naive CD8 T cells. Study findings and constraints: Relative to CXCR3-negative naive cells, CXCR3-positive naive cells had more hydrophobic TRB CDR3s.

These receptors lack a known antigen. The TRB libraries of cDNA were built by UMI-labeled 5' RACE. TCRdb re-called the 5' RACE reads and gives one entry per CDR3 protein, without DNA. The sample has about 140,000 distinct CDR3 sequences. Sequenced material: naive CXCR3+ CD8+ T cells from blood. Subset defined: CD45RO-CCR7+CD27+CD95- naive CD8+ T cells expressing CXCR3 (TNR3+). The receptors were gathered from a human donor in good health. Some clones in this sample may be carry-over from other donors' samples.

The chain employs TRBV28 and TRBJ2-5; checking the TCRdb D call of TRBD2 is not possible without DNA. Germline loops: CDR1 MDHEN, CDR2 SYDVKM. This CDR3 region has 14 residues. CDR3 protein: CASSRPGPLETQYF.

The CDR3 sequence is CASSINLMNTEAFF. This chain links TRBV19 with TRBJ1-1. This CDR3 region has 14 residues. In germline, CDR1 is LNHDA, CDR2 SQIVND (reference sequence). The entire variable domain, with the rest obtained from reference TRBV19 and TRBJ1-1, is as follows: DGGITQSPKYLFRKEGQNVTLSCEQNLNHDAMYWYRQDPGQGLRLIYYSQIVNDFQKGDIAEGYSVSREKKESFPLTVTSAQKNPTAFYLCASSINLMNTEAFFGQGTRLTVV.

The chain uses TRBV6-2 or TRBV6-3 and TRBJ2-1; TCRdb names TRBD2, which stays unverified in the absence of DNA. Germline CDR1 MNHEY, CDR2 SVGEGT. This CDR3 has 12 amino acids. CDR3 in amino acids: CASGRENNEQFF.

V usage is TRBV7-2 and J usage is TRBJ2-7; the D gene TCRdb calls, TRBD2, cannot be checked with no DNA. The CDR3 has 14 amino acids. Germline lookup yields CDR1 SGHTA and CDR2 FQGNSA. CDR3 in amino acids: CASSLVSLSSEQHF.

The chain recombines TRBV29-1 with TRBJ2-7; the D call from TCRdb, TRBD2, cannot be confirmed without DNA. Germline CDR1 is SQVTM and CDR2 is ANQGSEA. The CDR3 extends over 13 amino acids. CDR3 loop: CSVREGTSYEQYF.

The chain joins TRBV6-5 to TRBJ2-3; checking the TCRdb D call of TRBD2 is not possible without DNA. The CDR3 contains 14 residues. CDR1 and CDR2 from the germline V gene are MNHEY and SVGAGI. CDR3 protein: CASSLSGEADTQYF.

This sequence joins TRBV6-6 and TRBJ1-6; TCRdb indicates TRBD1, and absent DNA this call remains unverified. Germline V gene lookup returns CDR1 MNHNY and CDR2 SVGAGI (reference sequence). This CDR3 has 14 residues. CDR3 sequence reads: CSSSGQFYNSPLHF.

CDR3: CASSRNYASAEAFF. The chain joins TRBV7-6 to TRBJ1-1. The CDR3 has 14 residues. Germline-derived CDR1 and CDR2 are SGHVS and FNYEAQ.

The chain couples TRBV7-9 to TRBJ2-7; TCRdb names TRBD1, which stays unverified in the absence of DNA. Germline loops: CDR1 SEHNR, CDR2 FQNEAQ (reference sequence). This CDR3 is 14 amino acids long. The CDR3 is CASSLVGTGREQYF.

The V and J genes are TRBV6-2 or TRBV6-3 and TRBJ2-7; TCRdb names TRBD2, which stays unverified in the absence of DNA. The CDR3 is 14 residues long. The germline V gene has CDR1 MNHEY and CDR2 SVGEGT. CDR3 in amino acids: CAISAGAPPDEQYF.